The 13 T cell receptor beta chains below were found in one sample sequenced in a study of shared clonotypes between healthy human individuals. Profiled with immunoSEQ multiplex PCR; TCRdb holds only in-frame clones, not every one. The sample shows a few million clones, 80% to 95% of them seen only once. Sequenced: naive CD4+ T cells from PBMCs. Subset reported: CD45RA+ positively selected. These receptors all stem from a man younger than 35 in good health. Some clones in this sample may be carry-over from other donors' samples.

The chain uses TRBV19 and TRBJ1-1, with 7 bases lining up with TRBD1. Trimming took 5 bases from V and 4 from J; bases not matched to a gene: 16. The CDR3 sequence is 17 residues long. The germline gives CDR1 LNHDA, CDR2 SQIVND (reference sequence). CDR3 amino acids: CASSRFRPGTVGTEAFF. CDR3 DNA: TGTGCCAGTAGTCGATTCCGGCCCGGGACAGTGGGCACTGAAGCTTTCTTT.

For the CDR3, the DNA is TGTGCCAGCAGGGATCCGGGACAGGGGAGTTACGAGCAGTACTTC. This sequence encodes CASRDPGQGSYEQYF. This rearrangement joins TRBV6-1 to TRBJ2-7; 10 bases align to TRBD1. The germline CDR1 and CDR2 sequences are MNHNS and SASEGT. Trimming cost V 6 bases and J 4 bases; bases outside gene matches: 9. The CDR3 has 15 residues.

The chain links TRBV7-8 to TRBJ2-1; 9 bases line up with TRBD1. Germline CDR1 SGHVS, CDR2 FQNEAQ. CDR3 length: 19 residues. V lost 5 bases, J lost 7 bases, and 21 bases stayed unmatched. CDR3 sequence reads: CASSRQGNWGQGRLNEQFF. The DNA for the CDR3 is TGTGCCAGCAGCCGACAGGGGAACTGGGGACAGGGCCGGTTGAATGAGCAGTTCTTC.

The V and J genes are TRBV5-1 and TRBJ2-5, with TRBD2 matching 10 bases. Germline CDR1 is SGHRS and CDR2 is YFSETQ. V shed 4 bases, J shed 5 bases, and the junction held 8 bases outside the gene matches. This CDR3 contains 15 residues. The CDR3 sequence is CASSEGLATRETQYF. The DNA for the CDR3 is TGCGCCAGCAGCGAGGGACTAGCGACGCGGGAGACCCAGTACTTC.

This clone occurred once. The rearrangement uses TRBV7-9 and TRBJ1-2; D might be TRBD1 (5 bases). The CDR3 totals 10 residues. V was clipped by 5 bases and J by 14 bases, with 12 bases between them. CDR1 and CDR2 from the germline V gene are SEHNR and FQNEAQ (reference sequence). The CDR3 nucleotides read TGTGCCAGCAGCGGGGGGGATGCAACCTTC. Its protein is CASSGGDATF.

This chain links TRBV18 with TRBJ1-1; tentatively, D is TRBD1 (6 bases). This CDR3 has 14 amino acids. V was shortened by 4 bases and J by 6 bases, with 15 bases between the two germline ends. Germline V lookup: CDR1 KGHSH, CDR2 LQKENI. The CDR3 loop is CASSQLGAQAEAFF. The CDR3 nucleotides read TGTGCCAGCTCACAATTGGGGGCTCAGGCTGAAGCTTTCTTT.

With respect to this clone: A read error may produce the germline difference seen at one junction end. The chain joins TRBV5-1 to TRBJ1-2, with a weak D call TRBD1 (6 bases). Germline loops: CDR1 SGHRS, CDR2 YFSETQ. The CDR3 contains 13 residues. Here the CDR3 reads CASTLDSYYGYTF. The CDR3, as DNA: TGCGCCAGCACCTTGGACAGCTACTATGGCTACACCTTC.

This chain joins TRBV28 and TRBJ1-2; D unresolved. CDR1 is MDHEN, CDR2 SYDVKM, per germline. The CDR3 runs to 13 residues. The V and J ends lost 0 bases and 3 bases respectively, with 5 bases between them. CDR3 residues: CASSLWPHYGYTF. The CDR3 nucleotides read TGTGCCAGCAGTTTATGGCCTCACTATGGCTACACCTTC.

The chain couples TRBV6-5 to TRBJ2-5; 7 bases map to TRBD2. V gave up 2 bases and J gave up 0 bases; unmatched junction bases: 6. This CDR3 is built from 16 residues. Germline CDR1 is MNHEY and CDR2 is SVGAGI. The CDR3 reads CASSYGLVANQETQYF. The DNA for the CDR3 is TGTGCCAGCAGTTACGGACTAGTGGCGAACCAAGAGACCCAGTACTTC.

V is TRBV18 and J is TRBJ1-1; D possibly corresponds to TRBD1 (6 bases). Looked up from germline, CDR1 is KGHSH and CDR2 is LQKENI. Trimming stripped 6 bases from V and 4 bases from J, with 18 bases between. This CDR3 is 15 amino acids long. The CDR3 coding sequence is TGTGCCAGCTCCCTGCGCTGGGGGGGCGGCACTGAAGCTTTCTTT. Translating gives CASSLRWGGGTEAFF.

This chain uses TRBV27 with TRBJ1-4; D remains unclear. V dropped 1 base and J dropped 7 bases, with 7 bases sitting between them. The CDR3 is made up of 13 amino acids. The germline CDR1 and CDR2 sequences are MNHEY and SMNVEV (reference sequence). The CDR3 loop is CASSLWAAEKLFF. In nucleotides, the CDR3 is TGTGCCAGCAGTTTATGGGCGGCTGAAAAACTGTTTTTT.

The CDR3 loop reads CASSLSAGTDTQYF. The CDR3 region has the DNA TGTGCCAGCAGCTTATCAGCAGGCACAGATACGCAGTATTTT. The chain combines TRBV11-3 with TRBJ2-3; D remains unclear. V was pared by 2 bases and J by 1 base, with 7 bases between. Germline CDR1 is SGHNT and CDR2 is YENEEA. The CDR3 length is 14 residues.

With respect to this clone: The same CDR3 arises from other DNA sequences in this sample as well. The gene calls are TRBV9 and TRBJ2-7, with 7 bases aligning to TRBD1. Trimming cost V 3 bases and J 1 base; bases outside gene matches: 4. Germline CDR1 reads SGDLS; CDR2 reads YYNGEE. This CDR3 region has 14 residues. The CDR3 here is CASSARDSSYEQYF. CDR3 bases: TGTGCCAGCAGCGCCCGGGACAGTTCCTACGAGCAGTACTTC.